Below, 6 T cell receptor beta chains from the same sample are listed, as sequenced in a study of T cells in Graves' hyperthyroidism and ophthalmopathy. RNA transcripts served as the template for amplifying TCR beta CDR3 regions. First-round RT-PCR of the TCR CDR3 relied on the HTBI primer set. From the multiplex PCR reads, TCRdb called clonotypes with MiXCR, one entry per CDR3 protein. The sample shows roughly 280,000 distinct CDR3 sequences, 15% to 20% of them seen only once. The material sequenced was blood. Receptors were obtained from an older woman with Graves' ophthalmopathy.

Points on this clonotype: This may come from a read error, since a much larger clone is one base off. The CDR3 protein is CTSSQGLRDEKLFF. In nucleotides, the CDR3 is TGCACCAGCAGCCAAGGTCTTCGCGATGAAAAACTGTTTTTT. The gene calls are TRBV4-3 and TRBJ1-4; D is unclear. The CDR3 is 14 residues long. Germline CDR1 LGHNA, CDR2 YSLEER.

This clonotype was seen ten or more times. This chain connects TRBV5-1 to TRBJ2-2; D remains unclear. Germline CDR1 is SGHRS and CDR2 is YFSETQ. There are 14 residues in the CDR3. The germline V and J ends were trimmed by 6 bases and 0 bases, with 9 bases remaining between them. CDR3 residues: CASTEQTNTGELFF. The CDR3 bases are TGCGCCAGCACCGAACAGACGAACACCGGGGAGCTGTTTTTT.

The chain combines TRBV7-2 with TRBJ2-1; TRBD2 is a possible D gene (7 bases). Trimming stripped 5 bases from V and 1 base from J, with 21 bases between. In germline, CDR1 is SGHTA, CDR2 FQGNSA. CDR3 length equals 18 residues. CDR3 in amino acids: CASSRQGGGGGSYNEQFF. DNA for the CDR3: TGTGCCAGCAGCCGGCAAGGGGGGGGAGGAGGGTCCTACAATGAGCAGTTCTTC.

This clonotype was observed at least ten times. The genes are TRBV18 and TRBJ2-3; D not certain. The germline gives CDR1 KGHSH, CDR2 LQKENI. The V end lost 3 bases, the J end lost 1 base, and 8 bases lay between the germline ends. This CDR3 is 14 amino acids long. DNA for the CDR3: TGTGCCAGCTCACCTAGTCCTGGCACAGATACGCAGTATTTT. It encodes CASSPSPGTDTQYF.

This clonotype came up many times. The V call is TRBV27, the J call TRBJ2-1, with 16 nucleotides matching TRBD2. Germline loops: CDR1 MNHEY, CDR2 SMNVEV (reference sequence). Trimming cost V 5 bases and J 6 bases; bases outside gene matches: 16. This CDR3 comprises 20 residues. CDR3 sequence (DNA): TGTGCCAGCAGTGCACAGGGACTAGCGGGAGGGCCGGCCCGATTCAATGAGCAGTTCTTC. It is translated as CASSAQGLAGGPARFNEQFF.

This chain joins TRBV11-2 and TRBJ2-7; TRBD1 is a possible D gene (6 bases). This CDR3 has 16 amino acids. CDR1 and CDR2 (germline): SGHAT, FQNNGV. V lost 0 bases and J lost 0, with 12 bases in between. The CDR3 DNA reads as TGTGCCAGCAGCTTAGATCGGGGACAAACCTCCTACGAGCAGTACTTC. Its translation is CASSLDRGQTSYEQYF.